This T cell receptor (beta chain) was obtained from a study of PD-1 blockade in classical Hodgkin lymphoma. Whole-study findings and limits: TCR diversity at baseline was reported to be reduced in newly diagnosed patients relative to healthy donors. Significantly greater TCR diversity emerged by C4D1 in CD4+ cells but not CD8+ cells. Exclusion was the outcome for patients who began nivolumab under 1 year after ASCT.

As regards this clone: Its cognate antigen is unknown.

The CDR3 is 15 amino acids. V lost 1 base, J lost 3 bases, and 10 bases lay in between. Looked up from germline, CDR1 is SEHNR and CDR2 is FQNEAQ (reference sequence). Indicated time point: cycle 4 day 1 (C4D1), after 6 weeks of nivolumab. Every patient was affected by relapse after autologous stem cell transplantation, while exposure to brentuximab vedotin was not uniform. Repertoires were generated with immunoSEQ multiplex PCR, while TCRdb's copy carries only in-frame clones and drops some. The sample lists approximately 96,000 clones, under 95% occurring once. This TCR derives from a human donor with classical Hodgkin lymphoma. The input for sequencing was peripheral blood mononuclear cells (PBMCs), taken before the fourth cycle of nivolumab. This chain uses TRBV7-9 with TRBJ1-5; TRBD1 might be the D (5 bases). CDR3 amino acids: CASSLGSGHNQPQHF. CDR3 sequence (DNA): TGTGCCAGCAGCTTAGGATCAGGGCACAATCAGCCCCAGCATTTT.